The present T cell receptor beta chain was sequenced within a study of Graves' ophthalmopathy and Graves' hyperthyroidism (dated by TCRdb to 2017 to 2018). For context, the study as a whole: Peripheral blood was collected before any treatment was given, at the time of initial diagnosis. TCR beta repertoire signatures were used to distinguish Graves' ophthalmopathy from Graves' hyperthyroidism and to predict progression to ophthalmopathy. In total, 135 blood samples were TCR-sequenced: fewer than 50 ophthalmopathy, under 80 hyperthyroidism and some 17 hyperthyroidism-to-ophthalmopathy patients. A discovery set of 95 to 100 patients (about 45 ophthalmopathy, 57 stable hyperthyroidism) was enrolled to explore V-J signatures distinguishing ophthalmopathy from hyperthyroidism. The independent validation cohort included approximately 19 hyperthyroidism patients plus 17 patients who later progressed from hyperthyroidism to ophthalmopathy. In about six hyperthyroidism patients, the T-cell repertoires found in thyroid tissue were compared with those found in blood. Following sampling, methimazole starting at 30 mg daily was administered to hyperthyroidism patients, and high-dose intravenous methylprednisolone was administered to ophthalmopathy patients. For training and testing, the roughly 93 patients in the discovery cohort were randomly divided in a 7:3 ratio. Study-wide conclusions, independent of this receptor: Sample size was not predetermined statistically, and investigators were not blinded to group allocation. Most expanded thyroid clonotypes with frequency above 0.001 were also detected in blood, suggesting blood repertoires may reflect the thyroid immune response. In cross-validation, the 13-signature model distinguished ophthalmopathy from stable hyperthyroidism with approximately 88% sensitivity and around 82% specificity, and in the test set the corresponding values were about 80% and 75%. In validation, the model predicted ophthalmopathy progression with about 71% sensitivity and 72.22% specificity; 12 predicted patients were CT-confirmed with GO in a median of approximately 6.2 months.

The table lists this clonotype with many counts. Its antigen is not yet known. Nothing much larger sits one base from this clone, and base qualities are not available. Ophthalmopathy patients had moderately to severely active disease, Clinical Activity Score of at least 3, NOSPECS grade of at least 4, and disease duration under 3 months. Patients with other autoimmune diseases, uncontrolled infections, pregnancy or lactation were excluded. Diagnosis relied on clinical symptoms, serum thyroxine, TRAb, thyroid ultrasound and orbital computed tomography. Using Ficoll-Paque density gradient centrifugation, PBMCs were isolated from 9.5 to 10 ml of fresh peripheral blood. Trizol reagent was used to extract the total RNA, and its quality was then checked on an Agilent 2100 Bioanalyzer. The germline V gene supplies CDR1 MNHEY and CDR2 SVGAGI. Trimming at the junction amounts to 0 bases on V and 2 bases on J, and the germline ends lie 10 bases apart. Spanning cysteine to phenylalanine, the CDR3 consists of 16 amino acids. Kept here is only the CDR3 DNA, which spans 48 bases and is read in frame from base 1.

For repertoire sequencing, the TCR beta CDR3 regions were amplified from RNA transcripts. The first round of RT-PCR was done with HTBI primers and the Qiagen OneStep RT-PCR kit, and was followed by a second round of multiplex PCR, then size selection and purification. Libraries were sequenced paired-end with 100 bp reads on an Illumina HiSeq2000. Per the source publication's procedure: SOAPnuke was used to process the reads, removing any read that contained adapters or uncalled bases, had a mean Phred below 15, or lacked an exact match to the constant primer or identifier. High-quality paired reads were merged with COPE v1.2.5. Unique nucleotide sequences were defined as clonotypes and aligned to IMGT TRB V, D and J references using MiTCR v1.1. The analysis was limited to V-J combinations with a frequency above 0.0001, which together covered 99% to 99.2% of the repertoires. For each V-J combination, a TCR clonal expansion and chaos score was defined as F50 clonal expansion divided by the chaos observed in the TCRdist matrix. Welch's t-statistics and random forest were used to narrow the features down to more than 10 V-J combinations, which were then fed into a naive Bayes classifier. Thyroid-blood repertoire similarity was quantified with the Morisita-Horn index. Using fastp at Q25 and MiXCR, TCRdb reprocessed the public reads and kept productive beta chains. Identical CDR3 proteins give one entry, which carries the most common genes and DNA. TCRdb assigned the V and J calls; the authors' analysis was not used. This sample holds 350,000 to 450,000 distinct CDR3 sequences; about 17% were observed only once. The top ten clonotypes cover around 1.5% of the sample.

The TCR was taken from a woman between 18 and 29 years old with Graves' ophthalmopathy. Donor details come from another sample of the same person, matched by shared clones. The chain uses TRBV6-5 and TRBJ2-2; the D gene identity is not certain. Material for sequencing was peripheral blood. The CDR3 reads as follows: CASSYSIPTNTGELFF. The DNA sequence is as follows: TGTGCCAGCAGTTACTCCATCCCTACTAACACCGGGGAGCTGTTTTTT.